This T cell receptor beta chain was profiled in a study of blood T cell repertoires in COVID-19. Overall study context: Sample material is recorded as cDNA or gDNA derived from T cells, B-cell-depleted T cells, or PBMCs.

Produced via immunoSEQ multiplex PCR; TCRdb's table is partial and in-frame only. The table records fewer than 350,000 clones, about 88% of them present only once. This CDR3 spans 16 amino acids. V lost 4 bases to trimming and J lost 2 bases; unmatched junction nucleotides: 2. The germline gives CDR1 LGHDT, CDR2 YNNKEL (reference sequence). The sequencing sample was made of peripheral blood. The chain combines TRBV3-1 (or the pseudogene TRBV3-2) with TRBJ2-2, with 12 bases aligning to TRBD2. The TCR sequence derives from a woman in her sixties or seventies with COVID-19, enrolled during active disease. DNA for the CDR3: TGTGCCAGCAGCCCGACTAGCGGGGGTAACACCGGGGAGCTGTTTTTT. This sequence encodes CASSPTSGGNTGELFF.